This TCR beta chain was captured in a study of cytomegalovirus exposure and HLA in healthy donors. Study outcomes and limitations: TCR beta chain V- and J-gene trimming was linked, in a later analysis, to a missense variant in DCLRE1C. At a 0.05 false discovery rate, a later analysis found over 15,000 TCR beta sequences to be associated with HLA alleles. A later analysis found most CMV-associated TCR beta chains apparently HLA-restricted. Further analysis, carried out later, found HLA-associated TCR beta chains more clonally expanded than equally common other chains.

CDR3 length: 14 residues. The V and J ends lost 7 bases and 6 bases, in that order; junction bases with no gene match: 12. Germline-derived CDR1 and CDR2 are SGHAT and FQNNGV. 60 Vbeta and 13 Jbeta primers were used in PCR. TCRdb's table, derived via immunoSEQ multiplex PCR, lists solely in-frame clones and lacks some. The sample shows under 110,000 clones, around 83% of them seen only once. A single count supports this clone. Its antigen is unknown. Sequencing input: PBMCs. The chain is built from TRBV11-2 and TRBJ2-7; 7 bases fit TRBD1. This TCR came from a young man in good health and CMV-seronegative. The CDR3 nucleotides read TGTGCCAGCACCCCGGGTAACAGGGGTAGCGAGCAGTACTTC. It encodes CASTPGNRGSEQYF.